This T cell receptor beta chain came from a study of early T cells in non-severe SARS-CoV-2 infection. Overall study context: Sequencing of bulk RNA from unsorted whole blood was done, without chain pairing. Study-level results: Anti-spike CD8 responses were favored by VDJdb matching, which missed private and CD4 specificities.

Unique molecular identifier tags were affixed to discrete cDNA molecules. From the 5' RACE reads, TCRdb called clonotypes with MiXCR, one entry per CDR3 protein. The table lists about 18,000 distinct CDR3 sequences, approximately 6.1% of them singletons, with roughly 6.3% in the top ten. This clonotype was observed many times. Its specificity is unknown. Trimming took off 5 bases at V and 0 bases at J, with 7 bases between the two ends. The germline V gene has CDR1 SGHTA and CDR2 FQGTGA. This CDR3 has 14 amino acids. This rearrangement joins TRBV7-3 to TRBJ2-2; D gene unclear. The sample taken for sequencing was whole blood. This TCR came from an adult who was a healthcare worker with PCR-confirmed SARS-CoV-2 infection or an uninfected control (not recorded which). CDR3 nucleotide sequence: TGTGCCAGCAGCGAGTCAGCGAACACCGGGGAGCTGTTTTTT. It specifies CASSESANTGELFF.